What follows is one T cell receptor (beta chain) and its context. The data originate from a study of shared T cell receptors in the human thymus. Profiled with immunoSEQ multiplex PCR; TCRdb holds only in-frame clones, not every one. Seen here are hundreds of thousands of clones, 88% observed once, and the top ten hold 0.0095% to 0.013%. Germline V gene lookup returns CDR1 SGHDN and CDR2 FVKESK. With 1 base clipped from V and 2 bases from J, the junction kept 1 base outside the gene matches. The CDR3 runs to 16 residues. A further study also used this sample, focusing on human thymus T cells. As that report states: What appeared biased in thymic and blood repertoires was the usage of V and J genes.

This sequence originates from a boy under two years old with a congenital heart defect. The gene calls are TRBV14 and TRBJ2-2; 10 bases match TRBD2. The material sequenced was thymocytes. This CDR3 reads CASSQVAGGNTGELFF. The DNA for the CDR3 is TGTGCCAGCAGCCAAGTAGCGGGAGGTAACACCGGGGAGCTGTTTTTT.